The next 23 T cell receptor beta chains were all read from a single sample in a study of technical replicates of blood from a few donors (dated by TCRdb to the late 2010s). The library was built by means of the immunoSEQ multiplex PCR assay. What TCRdb holds here is the immuneACCESS table cut down to in-frame rearrangements. Part of the clones is not present; checked against another copy, under half of the missing clones reflect an unresolved V gene, and the others are unexplained. The sample data list about 75,000 clones, and about 90% of these were observed just once. 0.35% to 0.45% of the sample belongs to the ten largest clones. Specimen: T cells isolated from PBMCs. All receptors come from a human donor in good health.

The V gene is TRBV6-5, the J gene TRBJ1-4; perhaps TRBD1 as D (5 bases). Germline loops: CDR1 MNHEY, CDR2 SVGAGI. V was trimmed by 7 bases and J by 0 bases, leaving 12 bases between them. This CDR3 region has 15 residues. CDR3 sequence (DNA): TGTGCCAGCATTCACTGGGGGGCAACTAATGAAAAACTGTTTTTT. It encodes CASIHWGATNEKLFF.

The chain couples TRBV18 to TRBJ1-2; 7 nucleotides align to TRBD1. V lost 3 bases to trimming and J lost 2 bases; unmatched junction nucleotides: 3. This CDR3 contains 14 residues. From germline, CDR1 is KGHSH and CDR2 LQKENI. CDR3 loop: CASSPLGQNYGYTF. CDR3 nucleotides: TGTGCCAGCTCACCTTTGGGACAGAACTATGGCTACACCTTC.

This chain uses TRBV4-1 with TRBJ2-6, with 8 bases identical to TRBD1. This CDR3 is built from 16 residues. Per germline, CDR1 MGHRA and CDR2 YSYEKL. The V and J ends lost 0 bases and 3 bases, in that order; junction bases with no gene match: 1. CDR3 in DNA: TGCGCCAGCAGCCAAGATGACAGGGGTGGGGCCAACGTCCTGACTTTC. It codes for CASSQDDRGGANVLTF.

The V call is TRBV7-3, the J call TRBJ2-1; TRBD2 agrees at 14 bases. V shed 3 bases and J 9 bases; nucleotides not matched to a gene: 4. Germline V lookup: CDR1 SGHTA, CDR2 FQGTGA. CDR3 length: 15 amino acids. CDR3 amino acids: CASSLSGLAGAEQFF. For the CDR3, the DNA is TGTGCCAGCAGCTTGTCGGGACTAGCGGGAGCTGAGCAGTTCTTC.

The V and J genes are TRBV6-1 and TRBJ1-3; 7 nucleotides line up with TRBD1. Germline V lookup: CDR1 MNHNS, CDR2 SASEGT. The CDR3 sequence is 13 residues long. V trimming: 6 bases; J trimming: 7 bases; junction bases outside the gene matches: 6. The CDR3 nucleotides are TGTGCCAGCAGGGAACAGGGGTGGAACACCATATATTTT. Protein sequence: CASREQGWNTIYF.

The J gene is TRBJ2-1, the V gene TRBV28; TRBD1 is a possible D gene (6 bases). Trimming shortened V by 2 bases and J by 0 bases, and 11 bases separated the two germline ends. Germline loops: CDR1 MDHEN, CDR2 SYDVKM. The CDR3 loop spans 16 amino acids. The CDR3 DNA reads as TGTGCCAGCAGTTTAGGGGGCACCGGCTCCTACAATGAGCAGTTCTTC. This sequence encodes CASSLGGTGSYNEQFF.

The rearrangement joins TRBV11-3 to TRBJ2-1; 12 positions match TRBD2. This CDR3 contains 16 residues. Unmatched junction bases numbered 11, after V lost 5 bases and J lost 9 bases. Germline assignment: CDR1 SGHNT and CDR2 YENEEA. DNA for the CDR3: TGTGCCAGCAGCCCCCGACTAGCGGGAGAGTTCGTTGAGCAGTTCTTC. This encodes CASSPRLAGEFVEQFF.

This chain links TRBV7-9 with TRBJ1-1, with TRBD1 matching over 8 bases. The J segment lost 4 bases and the V segment lost 6 bases, leaving 1 base of the junction unmatched. Germline CDR1 SEHNR, CDR2 FQNEAQ (reference sequence). This CDR3 comprises 12 residues. CDR3 bases: TGTGCCAGCAGAGACAGGGGCACTGAAGCTTTCTTT. Amino acid sequence: CASRDRGTEAFF.

The chain combines TRBV5-4 with TRBJ1-2; D ambiguous. CDR3 length: 15 residues. Germline assignment: CDR1 SGHNT and CDR2 YYREEE (reference sequence). The V gene lost 2 bases and the J gene lost 0 bases, with 11 bases spanning the gap. DNA for the CDR3: TGTGCCAGCAGCTTACGGGCGGGGACTAACTATGGCTACACCTTC. Its protein is CASSLRAGTNYGYTF.

J is TRBJ2-7 and V is TRBV7-3; TRBD2 matches 7 bases. The CDR3 loop spans 15 amino acids. Germline CDR1 is SGHTA and CDR2 is FQGTGA. Trimming at V came to 0 bases and at J to 2 bases, leaving 4 bases not matched to a gene. The CDR3, as DNA: TGTGCCAGCAGCTTAACGGGGGGGTCCCCCTACGAGCAGTACTTC. Residues: CASSLTGGSPYEQYF.

This clone was picked up one time. This sequence joins TRBV2 and TRBJ1-1; D is unclear. The germline V gene encodes CDR1 SNHLY and CDR2 FYNNEI. The V gene lost 5 bases and the J gene lost 4 bases, with 11 bases spanning the gap. This CDR3 comprises 13 residues. In DNA form, the CDR3 reads TGTGCCAGCAGTCCGGAGCTGGGCACTGAAGCTTTCTTT. It is translated as CASSPELGTEAFF.

The V call is TRBV9, the J call TRBJ1-2; no clear D gene. This CDR3 has 13 residues. The germline V and J ends were trimmed by 7 bases and 3 bases, with 13 bases remaining between them. The germline V gene encodes CDR1 SGDLS and CDR2 YYNGEE. In DNA form, the CDR3 reads TGTGCCAGCGGCCTTACGCCAGACTATGGCTACACCTTC. This gives the protein CASGLTPDYGYTF.

V gene TRBV1 combines with J gene TRBJ2-4; the table assigns TRBD2, which was not confirmed against the DNA. TRBV1 constitutes a pseudogene. This CDR3 has 17 residues. CDR3 sequence: CTSSQDRRETAKNIQYF. CDR3 DNA: TGCACCAGCAGCCAAGACCGGCGGGAAACGGCCAAAAACATTCAGTACTTC.

The V call is TRBV7-9, the J call TRBJ2-7; TRBD2 aligns across 8 bases. Germline CDR1 and CDR2: SEHNR and FQNEAQ (reference sequence). The CDR3 sequence is 16 residues long. J lost 4 bases, V lost 5 bases, and 13 bases had no gene match. In nucleotides, the CDR3 is TGTGCCAGCAGCAAACCGGGACTAGGAATAGTGTACGAGCAGTACTTC. Translation: CASSKPGLGIVYEQYF. The entire variable domain, with the rest obtained from reference TRBV7-9 and TRBJ2-7, is as follows: DTGVSQNPRHKITKRGQNVTFRCDPISEHNRLYWYRQTLGQGPEFLTYFQNEAQLEKSRLLSDRFSAERPKGSFSTLEIQRTEQGDSAMYLCASSKPGLGIVYEQYFGPGTRLTVT.

V gene TRBV4-1 combines with J gene TRBJ1-5; 8 nucleotides agree with TRBD1. Germline CDR1 is MGHRA and CDR2 is YSYEKL. Unmatched junction bases numbered 8, after V lost 3 bases and J lost 7 bases. This CDR3 is built from 15 residues. CDR3 loop: CASSQSSGGAQPQHF. The DNA of the CDR3 is TGCGCCAGCAGCCAGTCCTCAGGGGGCGCACAGCCCCAGCATTTT.

V gene TRBV9 combines with J gene TRBJ2-1; 7 nucleotides line up with TRBD1. The CDR3 loop spans 16 amino acids. CDR1 SGDLS and CDR2 YYNGEE come from the germline V gene. The V gene end was trimmed by 0 bases and the J gene end by 4 bases; junction bases not matched to a gene: 7. Here the CDR3 reads CASSVEGTVPYNEQFF. The CDR3 DNA sequence: TGTGCCAGCAGCGTAGAGGGGACAGTGCCATACAATGAGCAGTTCTTC.

This sequence joins TRBV20-1 and TRBJ1-1; D unclear. Germline CDR1 DFQATT, CDR2 SNEGSKA (reference sequence). This CDR3 is built from 11 residues. CDR3 residues: CSLGVNTEAFF. In DNA, the CDR3 is TGCAGCCTCGGGGTGAACACTGAAGCTTTCTTT.

CDR3 sequence (DNA): TGTGCCAGCAGCTTCGGTAGCTCCTACAATGAGCAGTTCTTC. It codes for CASSFGSSYNEQFF. The genes are TRBV7-9 and TRBJ2-1; unclear D gene. Trimming pared 3 bases from V and 0 bases from J, leaving 6 bases between. This CDR3 spans 14 amino acids. Germline V gene sequence: CDR1 SEHNR, CDR2 FQNEAQ (reference sequence).

In this sample, this clone turned up once. The V call is TRBV6-1, the J call TRBJ2-5; possibly TRBD1 for D (6 bases). Germline V gene sequence: CDR1 MNHNS, CDR2 SASEGT. The CDR3 is 15 amino acids. With 6 bases removed from V and 0 bases from J, the gap between germline ends came to 14 bases. CDR3 loop: CASRGVQGYQETQYF. DNA for the CDR3: TGTGCCAGCAGGGGGGTACAGGGCTACCAAGAGACCCAGTACTTC.

The rearrangement uses TRBV27 and TRBJ1-1; TRBD1 matches at 9 bases. Looked up from germline, CDR1 is MNHEY and CDR2 is SMNVEV (reference sequence). This CDR3 comprises 16 residues. V was clipped by 4 bases and J by 1 base; unmatched bases: 7. The CDR3 DNA reads as TGTGCCAGCAGTTCCCGGGACAGGGAATGGAACACTGAAGCTTTCTTT. Residues: CASSSRDREWNTEAFF.

This chain uses TRBV4-1 with TRBJ2-1, with D perhaps TRBD2 (5 bases). With 1 base removed from V and 4 bases from J, the gap between germline ends came to 8 bases. CDR1 MGHRA and CDR2 YSYEKL come from the germline V gene. The CDR3 has 14 residues. CDR3 protein: CASSQALEYNEQFF. DNA of the CDR3: TGCGCCAGCAGCCAAGCACTAGAGTACAATGAGCAGTTCTTC.

This chain links TRBV5-6 with TRBJ2-7; D is unclear. Trimming removed 0 bases from V and 0 bases from J, with 10 bases in between. The germline CDR1 and CDR2 sequences are SGHDT and YYEEEE. The CDR3 runs 15 residues. CDR3 in amino acids: CASSLGPESSYEQYF. The CDR3 DNA sequence: TGTGCCAGCAGCTTGGGACCGGAGAGCTCCTACGAGCAGTACTTC.

This rearrangement joins TRBV11-3 to TRBJ1-1; TRBD1 is a possible D gene (5 bases). V was trimmed by 7 bases and J by 1 base, leaving 10 bases between them. Germline values: CDR1 SGHNT, CDR2 YENEEA. The length of the CDR3 is 13 residues. Written as DNA, the CDR3 is TGTGCCAGCACAGGGCTACGGAACACTGAAGCTTTCTTT. This encodes CASTGLRNTEAFF.